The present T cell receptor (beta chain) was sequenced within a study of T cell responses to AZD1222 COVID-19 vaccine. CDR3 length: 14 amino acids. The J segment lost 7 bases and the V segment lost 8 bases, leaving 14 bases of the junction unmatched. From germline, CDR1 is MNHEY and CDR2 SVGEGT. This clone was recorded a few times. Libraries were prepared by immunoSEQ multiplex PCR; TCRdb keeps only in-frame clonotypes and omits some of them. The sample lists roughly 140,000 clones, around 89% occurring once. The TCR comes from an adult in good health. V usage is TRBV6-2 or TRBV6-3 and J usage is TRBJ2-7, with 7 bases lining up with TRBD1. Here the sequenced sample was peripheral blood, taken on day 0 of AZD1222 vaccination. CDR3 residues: CASGLTGTMGEQYF. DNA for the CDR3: TGTGCCAGCGGCCTGACAGGGACAATGGGTGAGCAGTACTTC.